Included here is one T cell receptor beta chain sequence, with context. Its antigen remains unidentified. Within one base of it there is no much larger clone, and no base qualities were kept. This entry is derived from a study of T cell changes during pregnancy in multiple sclerosis (dated by TCRdb to between 2018 and 2021). Regarding the complete study: The study looked at changes in the T cell repertoire across pregnancy in women with multiple sclerosis.

The receptor library was made with the immunoSEQ multiplex PCR assay. Drawn from immuneACCESS, this table holds only the in-frame rearrangements with V and J called that TCRdb kept. Clones are partly lost; checked studies trace under half to an unresolved V gene and leave the rest unexplained. Here the sample has tens of thousands of clones; around 91% occur a single time. The ten largest clonotypes hold less than 1.5% of the sample. This clonotype was sampled from a female donor in good health, enrolled as a control in a pregnancy study. This material consisted of peripheral blood, taken in the third trimester of pregnancy.

The encoded CDR3 is CASSLVGRMNTGELFF. The nucleotide sequence reads as follows: TGTGCCAGCAGCTTAGTAGGCAGGATGAACACCGGGGAGCTGTTTTTT. Recombination joined TRBV7-2 with TRBJ2-2, with the D segment identity uncertain. Reading from cysteine to phenylalanine, the CDR3 counts 16 amino acids. Only the CDR3 DNA is retained, 48 bases long and in frame from the first base. A distance of 10 bases separates the germline ends of V and J, which lose 1 base and 1 base respectively. From the germline V gene, CDR1 is SGHTA and CDR2 is FQGNSA.